This passage covers 13 T cell receptor beta chains from one sample sequenced in a study of OX40 agonist ivuxolimab in advanced cancers. Generated by immunoSEQ multiplex PCR, the TCRdb table keeps only in-frame clones and is missing some. The table shows fewer than 80,000 clones, with around 85% occurring only once. The sequences come from CD4+ or CD8+ T cells sorted from blood, collected in a trial of the OX40 agonist ivuxolimab. The receptors originated from an adult with an advanced solid tumor such as melanoma, head and neck, liver or kidney cancer.

This clone was counted a single time. This chain links TRBV19 with TRBJ2-5, with D possibly TRBD2 on 5 matching bases. The DNA end is a closer match to TRBJ2-7, so the J assignment may be wrong. In germline, CDR1 is LNHDA, CDR2 SQIVND (reference sequence). The CDR3 spans 15 residues. The CDR3 DNA is TGTGCCAGTAGTCTGCACAGTGGGGAGACCTACGAGCAGTACTTC. This encodes CASSLHSGETYEQYF.

The gene calls are TRBV6-5 and TRBJ2-1; 11 bases fit TRBD2. J was trimmed by 2 bases and V by 4 bases; bases with no gene match: 4. CDR3 length: 16 residues. Looked up from germline, CDR1 is MNHEY and CDR2 is SVGAGI. The CDR3 nucleotides read TGTGCCAGCAGTTCCATAGCGGGAGGGGCCTACAATGAGCAGTTCTTC. Its translation: CASSSIAGGAYNEQFF.

This clone has just a few counts. The chain is built from TRBV7-6 and TRBJ2-3; no clear D gene. Deletions cut 3 bases from V and 2 bases from J, with 9 bases between. There are 14 residues in the CDR3. CDR1 and CDR2 from the germline V gene are SGHVS and FNYEAQ. In DNA, the CDR3 is TGTGCCAGCAGCTTGTCCTCGATCACAGATACGCAGTATTTT. Translating it yields CASSLSSITDTQYF. The full variable domain, its missing parts supplied by reference TRBV7-6 and TRBJ2-3, is GAGVSQSPRYKVTKRGQDVALRCDPISGHVSLYWYRQALGQGPEFLTYFNYEAQQDKSGLPNDRFSAERPEGSISTLTIQRTEQRDSAMYRCASSLSSITDTQYFGPGTRLTVL.

The rearrangement joins TRBV7-2 to TRBJ2-3, with D unresolved. Between the trimmed V and J ends, which lost 5 bases and 3 bases, there was a span of 12 bases. This CDR3 is built from 14 residues. In germline, CDR1 is SGHTA, CDR2 FQGNSA. The CDR3 DNA follows: TGTGCCAGCAGCCAGGACCCAGTGACAGATACGCAGTATTTT. This gives the protein CASSQDPVTDTQYF.

This chain uses TRBV7-3 with TRBJ2-3; 11 bases fit TRBD2. This CDR3 is built from 14 residues. V dropped 5 bases and J dropped 6; count of bases not matched to a gene: 4. Germline V gene data show CDR1 as SGHTA and CDR2 as FQGTGA. CDR3: CASSLTSGSDTQYF. The DNA of the CDR3 is TGTGCCAGCAGCCTTACTAGCGGGAGTGATACGCAGTATTTT.

The J gene is TRBJ1-3, the V gene TRBV9; D is ambiguous. With 0 bases removed from V and 0 bases from J, the gap between germline ends came to 4 bases. CDR3 length: 14 residues. The germline V gene has CDR1 SGDLS and CDR2 YYNGEE. The CDR3 sequence is CASSVGYSGNTIYF. The CDR3 coding sequence is TGTGCCAGCAGCGTAGGCTACTCTGGAAACACCATATATTTT.

This rearrangement joins TRBV18 to TRBJ2-2, with 7 bases matching TRBD1. The germline V gene has CDR1 KGHSH and CDR2 LQKENI. The CDR3 extends over 16 amino acids. Trimming cost V 5 bases and J 1 base; bases outside gene matches: 7. The CDR3 DNA reads as TGTGCCAGCTCATCCGGACAGGTACAGAACACCGGGGAGCTGTTTTTT. Amino acids: CASSSGQVQNTGELFF.

The chain carries TRBV18 and TRBJ1-2, with D hard to call. Germline CDR1 is KGHSH and CDR2 is LQKENI. CDR3 size: 13 residues. V lost 0 bases and J lost 3, with 5 bases in between. The CDR3 nucleotides are TGTGCCAGCTCACCACCGGGAGACTATGGCTACACCTTC. Amino acids: CASSPPGDYGYTF.

The chain uses TRBV7-2 and TRBJ2-7; the match to TRBD1 covers 7 bases. Germline lookup yields CDR1 SGHTA and CDR2 FQGNSA. The junction had 10 bases not matched to a gene; V was cut back by 5 bases and J by 0 bases. CDR3 length: 16 residues. The CDR3 DNA reads TGTGCCAGCAGCCCAAAAGGGACAGCGAGCTCCTACGAGCAGTACTTC. Translation gives CASSPKGTASSYEQYF.

The chain links TRBV29-1 to TRBJ1-2; tentatively, D is TRBD1 (5 bases). CDR3 size: 13 residues. V was shortened by 3 bases and J by 5 bases, with 13 bases between the two germline ends. Germline CDR1 SQVTM, CDR2 ANQGSEA. The chain's CDR3 is CSVENGAEYGYTF. The DNA for the CDR3 is TGCAGCGTTGAGAACGGGGCCGAGTATGGCTACACCTTC.

The chain uses TRBV10-3 and TRBJ2-1, with D possibly TRBD1 on 6 matching bases. Germline values: CDR1 ENHRY, CDR2 SYGVKD. CDR3 length equals 16 residues. V lost 3 bases, J lost 3 bases, and 15 bases lay in between. The CDR3 loop is CAISDWGQDYYNEQFF. DNA for the CDR3: TGTGCCATCAGTGACTGGGGGCAGGATTACTACAATGAGCAGTTCTTC.

The chain joins TRBV2 to TRBJ2-7; D is undetermined. V was shortened by 4 bases and J by 7 bases, with 8 bases between the two germline ends. In germline, CDR1 is SNHLY, CDR2 FYNNEI. This CDR3 region has 11 residues. The DNA of the CDR3 is TGTGCCAGCAGTGGACTTTGGGAGCAGTACTTC. Amino acids: CASSGLWEQYF.

This sequence joins TRBV7-8 and TRBJ2-5; possible D gene TRBD1, 6 bases. CDR3 length equals 13 residues. Looked up from germline, CDR1 is SGHVS and CDR2 is FQNEAQ. Trimming shortened V by 7 bases and J by 5 bases, and 14 bases separated the two germline ends. The CDR3 here is CASTRAGQETQYF. CDR3 in DNA: TGTGCCAGCACCCGGGCAGGACAGGAGACCCAGTACTTC.